This record looks at one T cell receptor (beta chain) sequence and its context. The data originate from a study of blood T cell repertoires in COVID-19. On the study more broadly: Samples came from the United States, Italy and Spain, spanning acute and convalescent COVID-19.

In the original processing: Researchers report that nucleated cell counts were estimated from reference gene primer amplification. The table came from immunoSEQ multiplex PCR; TCRdb's copy has only in-frame clones and leaves some out. V and J calls and clone size are those listed in that table; D and trimming were worked out from the DNA. This sample carries about 320,000 clones, 90% to 95% of them seen once, and the ten largest clones take roughly 3.9%. Participants came from about two dozen US areas, aged roughly 18 to 95 years. Participant-reported clinical history was the basis for cohort assignment. V dropped 9 bases and J dropped 3; count of bases not matched to a gene: 6. This CDR3 comprises 13 residues. Germline V CDR1 and CDR2: SNHLY, FYNNEI.

What was sequenced was PBMCs or T cells enriched from blood (not recorded which). The rearrangement links TRBV2 to TRBJ2-7; 9 bases line up with TRBD1. This TCR derives from a woman aged 25 to 45 who had been exposed to COVID-19. Written as DNA, the CDR3 is TGTGCCAGGGGGGACAGGGAAAACTACGAGCAGTACTTC. Amino acids: CARGDRENYEQYF.